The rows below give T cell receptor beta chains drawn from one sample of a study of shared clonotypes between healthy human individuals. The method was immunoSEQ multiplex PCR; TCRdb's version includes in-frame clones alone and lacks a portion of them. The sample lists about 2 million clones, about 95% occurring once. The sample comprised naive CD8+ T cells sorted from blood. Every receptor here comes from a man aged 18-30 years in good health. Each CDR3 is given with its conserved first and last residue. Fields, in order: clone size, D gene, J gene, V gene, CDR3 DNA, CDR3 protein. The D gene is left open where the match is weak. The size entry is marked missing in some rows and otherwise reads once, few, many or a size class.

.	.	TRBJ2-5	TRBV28	TGTGCCAGCAGTTTTGCTGAGACCCAGTACTTC	CASSFAETQYF
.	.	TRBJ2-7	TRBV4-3	TGCGCCAGCAGCCGGGACGAAAGGGGATACGAGCAGTACTTC	CASSRDERGYEQYF
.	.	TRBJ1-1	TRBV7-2	TGTGCCAGCAGCCCCCTGAGGCTTGAAGCTTTCTTT	CASSPLRLEAFF
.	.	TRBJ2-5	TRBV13	TGTGCCAGCAGCTTTGGGGGGGCCGACGAGACCCAGTACTTC	CASSFGGADETQYF
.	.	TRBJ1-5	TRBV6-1	TGTGCCAGCAGTGGTAGTGAGCGGGATCAGCCCCAGCATTTT	CASSGSERDQPQHF
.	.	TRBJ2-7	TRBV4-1	TGCGCCAGCAGCCAAGATCCACCAGGGGGGTACTCCTACGAGCAGTACTTC	CASSQDPPGGYSYEQYF
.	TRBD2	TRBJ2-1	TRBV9	TGTGCCAGCAGCCCAGGTGGGCTAGCGGATAATGAGCAGTTCTTC	CASSPGGLADNEQFF
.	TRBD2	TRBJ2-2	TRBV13	TGTGCCAGCAGCTATAGCGGGGGGACAAACACCGGGGAGCTGTTTTTT	CASSYSGGTNTGELFF
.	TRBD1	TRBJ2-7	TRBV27	TGTGCCAGCAGTTTGACAGGGGGGTCCTACGAGCAGTACTTC	CASSLTGGSYEQYF
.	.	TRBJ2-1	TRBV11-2	TGTGCCAGCAGTGTCCGGGCCTCTATGGATGAGCAGTTCTTC	CASSVRASMDEQFF
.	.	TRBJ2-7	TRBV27	TGTGCCAGCAGTTTTCGATCAGGGAATAACGAGCAGTACTTC	CASSFRSGNNEQYF
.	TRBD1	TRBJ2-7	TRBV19	TGTGCCAGTAGTATAAGGGACAGCGACTACGAGCAGTACTTC	CASSIRDSDYEQYF
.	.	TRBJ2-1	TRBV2	TGTGCCAGCAGTGAATCAATTGAGGGGGGAGTCTCCTACAATGAGCAGTTCTTC	CASSESIEGGVSYNEQFF
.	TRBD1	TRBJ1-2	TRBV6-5	TGTGCCAGCAGCGTACAGGGGGCGCGCTATGGCTACACCTTC	CASSVQGARYGYTF
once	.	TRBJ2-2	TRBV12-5	TGTGCTAGTGGTTTGGTCACGGGATATAATATGGACCACGAGGAGCTGTTTTTT	CASGLVTGYNMDHEELFF
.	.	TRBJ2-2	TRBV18	TGTGCCAGCTCACCGGACACCGGGGAGCTGTTTTTT	CASSPDTGELFF
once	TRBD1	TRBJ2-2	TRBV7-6	TGTGCCAGCAGCGTCGGGACAGACAACACCGGGGAGCTGTTTTTT	CASSVGTDNTGELFF
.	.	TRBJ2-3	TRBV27	TGTGCCAGCAGTTTATCAACCGGGAAGGTGGCAGATACGCAGTATTTT	CASSLSTGKVADTQYF
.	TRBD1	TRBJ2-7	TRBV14	TGTGCCAGCAGCCAATTTTATACAGGGGGCCCCTACGAGCAGTACTTC	CASSQFYTGGPYEQYF
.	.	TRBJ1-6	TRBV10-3	TGTGCCATCAGTGAGGCAGGATATGATTCACCCCTCCACTTT	CAISEAGYDSPLHF
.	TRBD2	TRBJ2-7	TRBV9	TGTGCCAGCAGCGCGAGCGGGGGCCTCTACGAGCAGTACTTC	CASSASGGLYEQYF
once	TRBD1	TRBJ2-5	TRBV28	TGTGCCAGCAGACCCCCCCGGGACAGCCAAGAGACCCAGTACTTC	CASRPPRDSQETQYF
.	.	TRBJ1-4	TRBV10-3	TGTGCCATCAGTGACGACAGGCAAGCTAATGAAAAACTGTTTTTT	CAISDDRQANEKLFF
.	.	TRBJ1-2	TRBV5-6	TGTGCCAGCAGCTTGGACGGGACCAACTATGGCTACACCTTC	CASSLDGTNYGYTF
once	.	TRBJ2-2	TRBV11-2	TGTGCCAGCAGGCTACAGGGTGCCACCGGGGAGCTGTTTTTT	CASRLQGATGELFF
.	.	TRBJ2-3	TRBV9	TGTGCCAGCAGCACCCGCCGGTATGGAGACACAGATACGCAGTATTTT	CASSTRRYGDTDTQYF
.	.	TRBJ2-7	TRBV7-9	TGTGCCAGCAGCGGAAAGGAGGGGGAGCAGTACTTC	CASSGKEGEQYF
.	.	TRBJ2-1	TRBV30	TGTGCCTCACCCCTCGAGCAGGATTACAATGAGCAGTTCTTC	CASPLEQDYNEQFF
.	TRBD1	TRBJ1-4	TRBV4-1	TGCGCCAGCAGCCTCGGAGACAGGGGGGTAGATGAAAAACTGTTTTTT	CASSLGDRGVDEKLFF
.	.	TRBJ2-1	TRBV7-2	TGTGCCAGCAGCTCAATGGACTGGCCAGAGCAGTTCTTC	CASSSMDWPEQFF
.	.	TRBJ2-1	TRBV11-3	TGTGCCAGCAGCTTTCCAGAAACCAATGAGCAGTTCTTC	CASSFPETNEQFF
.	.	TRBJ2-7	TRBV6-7	TGTGCCAGCAGTTACCCTTCACAGGGACTCTACGAGCAGTACTTC	CASSYPSQGLYEQYF